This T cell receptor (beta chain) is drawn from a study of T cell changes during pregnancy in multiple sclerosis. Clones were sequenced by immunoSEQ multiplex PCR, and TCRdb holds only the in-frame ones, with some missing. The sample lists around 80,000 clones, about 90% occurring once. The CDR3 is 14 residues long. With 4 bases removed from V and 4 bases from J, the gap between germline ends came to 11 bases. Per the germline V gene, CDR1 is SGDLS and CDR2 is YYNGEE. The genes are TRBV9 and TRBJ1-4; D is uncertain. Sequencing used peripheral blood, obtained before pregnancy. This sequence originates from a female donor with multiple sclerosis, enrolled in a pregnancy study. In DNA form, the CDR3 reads TGTGCCAGCAGCCCCGGGAGGTATAATGAAAAACTGTTTTTT. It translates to CASSPGRYNEKLFF.